Given below is one T cell receptor beta chain in context. The sample comes from a study of blood T cell repertoires in COVID-19. CDR3 size: 16 residues. Germline lookup yields CDR1 MDHEN and CDR2 SYDVKM. Trimming removed 5 bases at V and 4 bases at J, with 15 bases between. Some clones are missing from TCRdb's copy, which holds only in-frame ones; the method was immunoSEQ multiplex PCR. This sample has 430,000 or so clones, with roughly 84% found just once. The rearrangement uses TRBV28 and TRBJ1-6; D might be TRBD1 (6 bases). Sequences were obtained from PBMCs or T cells enriched from blood (not recorded which). This receptor was identified in a woman between 18 and 29 years old who had been exposed to COVID-19. The CDR3 coding sequence is TGTGCCAGCAGTGCCCTCGGACAGACTTATAATTCACCCCTCCACTTT. As protein: CASSALGQTYNSPLHF.